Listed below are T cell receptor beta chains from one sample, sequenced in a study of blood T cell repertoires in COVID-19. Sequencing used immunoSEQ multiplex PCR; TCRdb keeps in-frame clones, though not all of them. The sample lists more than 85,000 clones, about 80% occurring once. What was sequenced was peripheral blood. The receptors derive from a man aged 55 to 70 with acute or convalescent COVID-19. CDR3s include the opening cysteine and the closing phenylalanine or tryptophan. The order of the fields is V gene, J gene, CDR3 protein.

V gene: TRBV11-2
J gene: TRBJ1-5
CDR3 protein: CASSLGQTLNQPQHF

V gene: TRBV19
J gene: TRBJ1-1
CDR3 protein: CASSIPRGHTEAFF

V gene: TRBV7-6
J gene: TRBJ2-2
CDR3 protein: CASSLETQGTGELFF

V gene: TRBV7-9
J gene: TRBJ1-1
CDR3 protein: CASRSSDRALEAFF

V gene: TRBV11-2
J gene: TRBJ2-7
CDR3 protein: CASSLGQGRYEQYF

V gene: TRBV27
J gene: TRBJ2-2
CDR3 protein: CASSLLRGGTTGELFF

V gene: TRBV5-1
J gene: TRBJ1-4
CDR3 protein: CASSFTTGGRNEKLFF

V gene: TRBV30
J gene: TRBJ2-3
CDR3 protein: CAWSSGDTDTQYF

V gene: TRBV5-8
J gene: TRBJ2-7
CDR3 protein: CASSPGYEQYF

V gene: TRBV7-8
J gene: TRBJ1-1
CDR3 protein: CASSFGQGQFF

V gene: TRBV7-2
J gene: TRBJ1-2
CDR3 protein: CASSLSVSPYGYTF

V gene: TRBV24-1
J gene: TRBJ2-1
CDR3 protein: CATSDPTGSNYNEQFF

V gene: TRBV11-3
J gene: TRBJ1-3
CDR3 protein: CASSSTGGGKTIYF

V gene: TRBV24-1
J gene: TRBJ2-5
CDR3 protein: CATSDLRGGKGEETQYF

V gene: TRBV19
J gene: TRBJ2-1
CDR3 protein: CASSIRSGQGWNEQFF

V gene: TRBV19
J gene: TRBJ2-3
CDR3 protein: CASNSDRGRGDTQYF

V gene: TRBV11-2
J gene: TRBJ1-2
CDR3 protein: CASSIGQGMDNYGYTF

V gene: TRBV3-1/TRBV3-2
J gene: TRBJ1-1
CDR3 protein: CASSQYKTNEAFF

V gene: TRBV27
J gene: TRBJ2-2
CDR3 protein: CASSSTGRTGELFF

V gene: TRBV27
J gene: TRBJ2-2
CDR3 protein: CASSLGLNTGELFF

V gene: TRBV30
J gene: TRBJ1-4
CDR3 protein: CAWTEGVGEKLFF

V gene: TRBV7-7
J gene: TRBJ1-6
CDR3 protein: CASSLDRNSPLHF

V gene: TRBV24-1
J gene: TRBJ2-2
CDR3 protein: CATSDPKDRGVNTGELFF

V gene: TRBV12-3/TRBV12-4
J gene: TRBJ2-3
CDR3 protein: CASRTDSTDTQYF

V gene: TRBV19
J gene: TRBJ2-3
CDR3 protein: CASRVLAGGPASDTQYF

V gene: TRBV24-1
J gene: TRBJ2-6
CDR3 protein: CATSDSGGSGANVLTF

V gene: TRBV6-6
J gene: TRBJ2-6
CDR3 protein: CASRTITSGANVLTF

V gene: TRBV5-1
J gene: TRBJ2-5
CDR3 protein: CASSVGLAGILQETQYF

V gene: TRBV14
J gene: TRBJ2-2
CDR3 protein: CASSRGVAAGELFF

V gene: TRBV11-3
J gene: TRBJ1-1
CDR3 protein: CASSLVGGEGTEAFF

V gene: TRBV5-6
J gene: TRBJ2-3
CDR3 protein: CASSLMGQRADTQYF

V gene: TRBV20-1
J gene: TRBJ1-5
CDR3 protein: CSASRSSDSNQPQHF

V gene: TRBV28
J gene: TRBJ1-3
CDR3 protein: CASSRGGYGNTIYF

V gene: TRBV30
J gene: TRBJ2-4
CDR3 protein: CAWSGDLAKNIQYF

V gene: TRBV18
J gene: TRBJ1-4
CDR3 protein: CASAIGQGGGEKLFF

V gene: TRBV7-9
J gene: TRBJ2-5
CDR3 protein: CASSLGRAGRETQYF

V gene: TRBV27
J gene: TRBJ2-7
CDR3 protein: CASSLSRQSEQYF

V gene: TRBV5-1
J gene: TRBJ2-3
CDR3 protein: CASRTPGADTQYF

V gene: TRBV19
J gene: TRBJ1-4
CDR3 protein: CASGTAGEKLFF

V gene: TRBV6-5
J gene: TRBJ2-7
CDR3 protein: CASKPPRGDYEQYF

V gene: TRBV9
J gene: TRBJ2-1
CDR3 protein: CASSASGPSYNEQFF

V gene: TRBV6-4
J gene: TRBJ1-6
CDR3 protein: CASSEEDSYNSPLHF

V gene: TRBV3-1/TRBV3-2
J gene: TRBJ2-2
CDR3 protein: CASKVAGGATGELFF

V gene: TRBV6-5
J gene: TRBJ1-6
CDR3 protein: CASSTGSVSPLHF

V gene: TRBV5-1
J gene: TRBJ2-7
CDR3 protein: CASSLANSGQSKQYF

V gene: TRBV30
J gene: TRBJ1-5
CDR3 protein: CAWSVQSNQPQHF

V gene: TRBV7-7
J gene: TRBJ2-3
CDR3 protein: CASSFGTRDTDTQYF

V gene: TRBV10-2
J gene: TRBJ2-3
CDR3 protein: CASSIGTGTDTQYF

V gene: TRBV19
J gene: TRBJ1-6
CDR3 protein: CASSLTWGGNSPLHF

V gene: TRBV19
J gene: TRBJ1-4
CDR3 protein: CASKKLAGFQSTNEKLFF